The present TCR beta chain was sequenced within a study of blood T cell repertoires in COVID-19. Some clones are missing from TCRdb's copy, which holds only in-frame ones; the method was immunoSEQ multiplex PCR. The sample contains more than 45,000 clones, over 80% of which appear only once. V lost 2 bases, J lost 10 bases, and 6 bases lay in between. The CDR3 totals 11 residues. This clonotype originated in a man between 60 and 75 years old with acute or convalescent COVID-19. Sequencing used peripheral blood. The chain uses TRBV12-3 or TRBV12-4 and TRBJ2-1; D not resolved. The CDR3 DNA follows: TGTGCCAGCAGTTTATCTCTGGAGCAGTTCTTC. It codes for CASSLSLEQFF.